These 15 T cell receptor beta chains came from one sample sequenced in a study of beta chain features in type 1 diabetes (dated by TCRdb to the late 2010s). The library came from the immunoSEQ multiplex PCR assay. All of the isolated RNA was reverse transcribed with the High Capacity cDNA Reverse Transcription Kit, so expressed TCRB transcripts were sequenced. What TCRdb holds here is the immuneACCESS table cut down to in-frame rearrangements. Part of the clones is not present; checked against another copy, under half of the missing clones reflect an unresolved V gene, and the others are unexplained. The sample yields around 290,000 clones; under 8.5% were counted once. Together, the top ten hold about 0.93% of the sample. The sample consisted of central memory CD4+ T cells from blood. Receptor source: a woman between 18 and 30 years old in good health.

This chain connects TRBV5-4 to TRBJ2-7; 8 nucleotides agree with TRBD1. The junction had 10 bases not matched to a gene; V was cut back by 4 bases and J by 7 bases. The CDR3 covers 14 residues. CDR1 is SGHNT, CDR2 YYREEE, per germline (reference sequence). CDR3 DNA: TGTGCCAGCAGCCCCTCGGACAGGGCGGGTGAGCAGTACTTC. This gives the protein CASSPSDRAGEQYF.

The J gene is TRBJ1-2, the V gene TRBV28, with D perhaps TRBD1 (6 bases). The germline gives CDR1 MDHEN, CDR2 SYDVKM. Trimming took off 3 bases at V and 8 bases at J, with 22 bases between the two ends. The CDR3 runs 16 residues. The CDR3 protein is CASSFASTGQIKGYTF. CDR3 sequence (DNA): TGTGCCAGCAGTTTCGCGTCGACGGGACAAATAAAGGGCTACACCTTC.

The chain combines TRBV30 with TRBJ2-7, with 7 bases identical to TRBD1. The CDR3 has 13 amino acids. V trimming: 4 bases; J trimming: 3 bases; junction bases outside the gene matches: 6. Germline CDR1 GTSNPN, CDR2 SVGIG (reference sequence). CDR3 in DNA: TGTGCCTGGAACGAGGACAGGTACTACGAGCAGTACTTC. This encodes CAWNEDRYYEQYF.

The chain uses TRBV6-7 and TRBJ2-2; TRBD2 matches 9 bases. TRBV6-7 is marked as an open reading frame, function uncertain. There are 14 residues in the CDR3. Losses at the gene ends were 10 bases for V and 3 bases for J; bases not matched to a gene: 6. CDR3 region: CATRLAGYTGELFF. The CDR3, as DNA: TGTGCCACCCGGCTAGCGGGGTACACCGGGGAGCTGTTTTTT.

This clone was recorded at least ten times. V is TRBV6-6 and J is TRBJ2-7, with D possibly being TRBD1 (6 bases). CDR3 length: 14 residues. CDR1 is MNHNY and CDR2 is SVGAGI in the germline V gene (reference sequence). Trimming shortened V by 1 base and J by 6 bases, and 13 bases separated the two germline ends. The CDR3 reads CASSYFIQGSEQYF. The CDR3 bases are TGTGCCAGCAGTTACTTTATTCAGGGGAGCGAGCAGTACTTC.

J is TRBJ1-3 and V is TRBV7-9, with TRBD1 as a possible D gene (6 bases). Germline assignment: CDR1 SEHNR and CDR2 FQNEAQ (reference sequence). With 3 bases removed from V and 4 bases from J, the gap between germline ends came to 7 bases. The CDR3 is made up of 13 amino acids. DNA of the CDR3: TGTGCCAGCAGCTTTGGACAGGGAAACACCATATATTTT. This gives the protein CASSFGQGNTIYF. Full variable domain (remainder filled in from reference TRBV7-9 and TRBJ1-3): DTGVSQNPRHKITKRGQNVTFRCDPISEHNRLYWYRQTLGQGPEFLTYFQNEAQLEKSRLLSDRFSAERPKGSFSTLEIQRTEQGDSAMYLCASSFGQGNTIYFGEGSWLTVV.

This chain uses TRBV11-3 with TRBJ2-1; D gene ambiguous. CDR1 SGHNT and CDR2 YENEEA come from the germline V gene. The CDR3 runs to 13 residues. V lost 5 bases, J lost 10 bases, and 15 bases lay in between. The CDR3 sequence: CASSQMRLGEQFF. DNA for the CDR3: TGTGCCAGCAGCCAGATGCGGCTTGGCGAGCAGTTCTTC.

This clone was counted a few times. The chain couples TRBV9 to TRBJ2-3, with 13 bases that match TRBD2. The CDR3 length is 16 residues. Germline CDR1 and CDR2: SGDLS and YYNGEE. The V and J ends lost 4 bases and 4 bases, in that order; junction bases with no gene match: 6. CDR3 in DNA: TGTGCCAGCAGCTTGCGACTAGCGGGGGGCGCAGATACGCAGTATTTT. Translation gives CASSLRLAGGADTQYF.

Worth noting for this clone: One junction end disagrees with the germline gene, perhaps due to a read error. V and J are TRBV7-2 and TRBJ1-1; TRBD1 matches at 7 bases. The CDR3 length is 14 residues. The germline CDR1 and CDR2 sequences are SGHTA and FQGNSA. CDR3 amino acids: CASRLDRANTEAFF. The CDR3 DNA reads TGTGCCAGCAGGTTAGACAGGGCGAACACTGAAGCTTTCTTT.

V is TRBV2 and J is TRBJ1-5; D remains ambiguous. Germline V gene lookup returns CDR1 SNHLY and CDR2 FYNNEI. The CDR3 sequence is 15 residues long. V was pared by 3 bases and J by 1 base, with 10 bases between. Here the CDR3 DNA reads TGTGCCAGCAGTGACCTAGATGGGAGCAATCAGCCCCAGCATTTT. It is translated as CASSDLDGSNQPQHF.

CDR3 protein: CARTPEDRESSGRNWDTQYF. CDR3 nucleotide sequence: TGTGCCAGGACTCCGGAGGACAGGGAAAGTAGCGGGAGAAATTGGGATACGCAGTATTTT. The chain couples TRBV19 to TRBJ2-3, with TRBD2 as a possible D gene (9 bases). Germline V CDR1 and CDR2: LNHDA, SQIVND (reference sequence). Trimming removed 9 bases at V and 6 bases at J, with 37 bases between. CDR3 size: 20 residues.

Only a few counts were recorded for this clone. The V and J genes are TRBV19 and TRBJ1-2, with D perhaps matching TRBD1 (5 bases). The CDR3 is 14 amino acids. V was shortened by 5 bases and J by 5 bases, with 15 bases between the two germline ends. CDR1 and CDR2 (germline): LNHDA, SQIVND (reference sequence). CDR3 region: CASSAGATHYGYTF. Here the CDR3 DNA reads TGTGCCAGTAGTGCCGGGGCAACACATTATGGCTACACCTTC.

This clone was counted a few times. V usage is TRBV30 and J usage is TRBJ1-2; TRBD1 matches at 9 bases. V trimming: 3 bases; J trimming: 8 bases; junction bases outside the gene matches: 10. Germline assignment: CDR1 GTSNPN and CDR2 SVGIG (reference sequence). The CDR3 is made up of 14 amino acids. Here the CDR3 DNA reads TGTGCCTGGAGGGTGGACAGGGGCATAGGAGGCTACACCTTC. Residues: CAWRVDRGIGGYTF.

This clone turned up a few times. The CDR3 reads CAISGSGYEQYV. The CDR3 nucleotides read TGTGCCATCAGTGGTTCCGGGTACGAGCAGTACGTC. The chain couples TRBV10-3 to TRBJ2-7; no definite D call. Per germline, CDR1 ENHRY and CDR2 SYGVKD. Deletions cut 4 bases from V and 4 bases from J, with 8 bases between. The CDR3 spans 12 residues.

This clone has only a few counts. This chain connects TRBV18 to TRBJ1-4, with 7 bases matching TRBD1. Losses at the gene ends were 4 bases for V and 5 bases for J; bases not matched to a gene: 7. Germline V gene sequence: CDR1 KGHSH, CDR2 LQKENI. The CDR3 is 15 residues long. Here the CDR3 DNA reads TGTGCCAGCTCACGTCTAGGGACAGCAAATGAAAAACTGTTTTTT. It translates to CASSRLGTANEKLFF.